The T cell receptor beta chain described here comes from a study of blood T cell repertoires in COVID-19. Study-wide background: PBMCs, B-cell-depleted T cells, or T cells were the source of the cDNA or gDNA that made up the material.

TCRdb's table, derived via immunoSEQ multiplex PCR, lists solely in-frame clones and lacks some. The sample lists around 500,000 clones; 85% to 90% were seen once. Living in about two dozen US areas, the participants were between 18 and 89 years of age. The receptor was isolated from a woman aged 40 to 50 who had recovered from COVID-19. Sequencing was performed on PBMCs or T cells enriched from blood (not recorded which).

Here the CDR3 reads CASSPTGRRLNTEAFF. The CDR3 DNA is TGTGCCAGCAGCCCCACAGGCAGAAGGCTAAACACTGAAGCTTTCTTT. This chain joins TRBV11-3 and TRBJ1-1, with D possibly matching TRBD1 (5 bases). Germline V gene data show CDR1 as SGHNT and CDR2 as YENEEA. The CDR3 sequence is 16 residues long. Trimming shortened V by 5 bases and J by 2 bases, and 18 bases separated the two germline ends.